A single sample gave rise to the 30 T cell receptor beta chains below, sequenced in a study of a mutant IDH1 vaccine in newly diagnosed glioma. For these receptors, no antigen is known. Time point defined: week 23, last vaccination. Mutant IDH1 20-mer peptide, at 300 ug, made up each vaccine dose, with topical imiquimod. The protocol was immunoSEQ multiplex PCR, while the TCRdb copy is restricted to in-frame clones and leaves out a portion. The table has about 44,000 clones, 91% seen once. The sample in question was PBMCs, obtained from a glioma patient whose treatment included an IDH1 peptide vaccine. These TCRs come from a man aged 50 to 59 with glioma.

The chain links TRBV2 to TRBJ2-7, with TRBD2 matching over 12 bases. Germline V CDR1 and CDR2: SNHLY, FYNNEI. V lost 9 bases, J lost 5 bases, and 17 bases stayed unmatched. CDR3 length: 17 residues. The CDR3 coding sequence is TGTGCCAGGTCCTACGGACTAGCGGGACGGGAAAGGAACGAGCAGTACTTC. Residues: CARSYGLAGRERNEQYF.

CDR3 in DNA: TGTGCCAGCAGCCCTGGGACTAGCGGGAGCATCGGTTACAATGAGCAGTTCTTC. Protein product: CASSPGTSGSIGYNEQFF. This rearrangement joins TRBV5-4 to TRBJ2-1; 14 bases line up with TRBD2. The CDR3 covers 18 residues. The germline V gene encodes CDR1 SGHNT and CDR2 YYREEE (reference sequence). V lost 4 bases, J lost 4 bases, and 10 bases stayed unmatched.

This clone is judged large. The DNA for the CDR3 is TGCAGCGTTGAAAAGGGGGATACGCAGTATTTT. Its protein product is CSVEKGDTQYF. The J gene is TRBJ2-3, the V gene TRBV29-1; D may be TRBD1 (5 bases). V was pared by 2 bases and J by 6 bases, with 6 bases between. The CDR3 runs to 11 residues. Germline CDR1 is SQVTM and CDR2 is ANQGSEA.

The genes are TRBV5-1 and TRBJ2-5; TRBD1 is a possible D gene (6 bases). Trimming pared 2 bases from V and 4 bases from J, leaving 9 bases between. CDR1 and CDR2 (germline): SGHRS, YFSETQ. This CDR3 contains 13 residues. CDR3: CASSFGGRETQYF. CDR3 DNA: TGCGCCAGCAGCTTTGGGGGCAGAGAGACCCAGTACTTC.

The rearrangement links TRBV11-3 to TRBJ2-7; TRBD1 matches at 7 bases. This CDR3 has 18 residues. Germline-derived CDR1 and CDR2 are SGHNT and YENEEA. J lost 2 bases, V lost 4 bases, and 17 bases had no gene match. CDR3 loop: CASSSRSGQLSPAYEQYF. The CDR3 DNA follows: TGTGCCAGCAGCTCCCGGTCGGGACAGCTGTCACCGGCCTACGAGCAGTACTTC.

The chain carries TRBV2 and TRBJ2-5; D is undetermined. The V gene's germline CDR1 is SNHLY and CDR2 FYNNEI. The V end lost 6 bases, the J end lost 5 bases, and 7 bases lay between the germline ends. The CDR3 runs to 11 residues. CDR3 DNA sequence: TGTGCCAGCAGCAAAGGGGAGACCCAGTACTTC. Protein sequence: CASSKGETQYF.

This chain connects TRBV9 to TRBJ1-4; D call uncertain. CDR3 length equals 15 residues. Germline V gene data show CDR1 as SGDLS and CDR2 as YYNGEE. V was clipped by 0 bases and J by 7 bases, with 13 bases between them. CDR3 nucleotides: TGTGCCAGCAGCGTAGACGGACGGAACGTTGAAAAACTGTTTTTT. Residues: CASSVDGRNVEKLFF.

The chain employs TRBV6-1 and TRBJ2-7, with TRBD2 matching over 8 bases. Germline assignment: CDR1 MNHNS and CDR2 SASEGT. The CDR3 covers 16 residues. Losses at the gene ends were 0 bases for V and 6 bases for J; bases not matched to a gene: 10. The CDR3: CASSEAPTSGPFEQYF. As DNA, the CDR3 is TGTGCCAGCAGTGAAGCGCCCACTAGCGGACCCTTCGAGCAGTACTTC.

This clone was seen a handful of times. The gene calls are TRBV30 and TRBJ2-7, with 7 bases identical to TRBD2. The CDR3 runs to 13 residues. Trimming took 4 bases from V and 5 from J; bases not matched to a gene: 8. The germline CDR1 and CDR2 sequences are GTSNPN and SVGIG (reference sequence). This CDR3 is CAWNWGGEDEQYF. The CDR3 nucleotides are TGTGCCTGGAACTGGGGGGGGGAAGACGAGCAGTACTTC. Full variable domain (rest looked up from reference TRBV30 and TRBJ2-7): SQTIHQWPATLVQPVGSPLSLECTVEGTSNPNLYWYRQAAGRGLQLLFYSVGIGQISSEVPQNLSASRPQDRQFILSSKKLLLSDSGFYLCAWNWGGEDEQYFGPGTRLTVT.

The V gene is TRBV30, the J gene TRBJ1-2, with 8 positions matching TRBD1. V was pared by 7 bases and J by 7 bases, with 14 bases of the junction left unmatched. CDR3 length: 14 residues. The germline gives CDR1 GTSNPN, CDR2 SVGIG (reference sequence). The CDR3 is CASRTGIGVGGYTF. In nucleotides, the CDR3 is TGTGCCTCCCGGACAGGGATAGGGGTGGGTGGCTACACCTTC.

In DNA, the CDR3 is TGTGCCAGTAGTAGGGAGAGGGGTCTCAGCAATCAGCCCCAGCATTTT. Protein product: CASSRERGLSNQPQHF. V gene TRBV19 combines with J gene TRBJ1-5, with a weak D call TRBD1 (5 bases). Germline V gene lookup returns CDR1 LNHDA and CDR2 SQIVND (reference sequence). Trimming cost V 4 bases and J 1 base, with 14 bases left between them. This CDR3 has 16 amino acids.

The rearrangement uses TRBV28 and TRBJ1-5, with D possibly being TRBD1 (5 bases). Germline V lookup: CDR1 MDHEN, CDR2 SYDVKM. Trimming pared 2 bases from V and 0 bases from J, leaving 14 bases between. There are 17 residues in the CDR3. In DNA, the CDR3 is TGTGCCAGCAGTTTAGACAGAATAGCCTATAGCAATCAGCCCCAGCATTTT. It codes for CASSLDRIAYSNQPQHF.

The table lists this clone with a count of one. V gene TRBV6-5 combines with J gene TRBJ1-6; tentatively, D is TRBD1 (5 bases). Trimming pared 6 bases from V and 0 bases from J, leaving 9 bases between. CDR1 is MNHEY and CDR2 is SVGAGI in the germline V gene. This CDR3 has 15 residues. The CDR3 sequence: CASRDTISYNSPLHF. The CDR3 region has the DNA TGTGCCAGCAGGGACACTATCTCCTATAATTCACCCCTCCACTTT.

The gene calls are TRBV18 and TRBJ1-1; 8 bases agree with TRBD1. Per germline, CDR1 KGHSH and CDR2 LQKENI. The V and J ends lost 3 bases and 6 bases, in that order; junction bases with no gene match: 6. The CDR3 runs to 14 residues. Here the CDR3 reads CASSPIGTGAEAFF. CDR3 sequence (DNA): TGTGCCAGCTCACCGATCGGGACAGGAGCTGAAGCTTTCTTT. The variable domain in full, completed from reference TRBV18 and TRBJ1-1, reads NAGVMQNPRHLVRRRGQEARLRCSPMKGHSHVYWYRQLPEEGLKFMVYLQKENIIDESGMPKERFSAEFPKEGPSILRIQQVVRGDSAAYFCASSPIGTGAEAFFGQGTRLTVV.

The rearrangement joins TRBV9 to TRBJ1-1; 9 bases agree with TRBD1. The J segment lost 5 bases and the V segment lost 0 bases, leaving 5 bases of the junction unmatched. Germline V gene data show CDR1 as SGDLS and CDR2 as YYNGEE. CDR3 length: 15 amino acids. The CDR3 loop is CASSVGDREMTEAFF. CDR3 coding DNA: TGTGCCAGCAGCGTAGGGGACAGGGAGATGACTGAAGCTTTCTTT.

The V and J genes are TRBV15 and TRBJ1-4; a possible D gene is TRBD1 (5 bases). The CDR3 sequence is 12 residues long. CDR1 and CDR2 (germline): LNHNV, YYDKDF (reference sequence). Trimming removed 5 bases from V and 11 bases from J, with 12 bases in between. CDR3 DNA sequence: TGTGCCACCAGCCGCGAGGGGTTGAAACTGTTTTTT. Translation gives CATSREGLKLFF.

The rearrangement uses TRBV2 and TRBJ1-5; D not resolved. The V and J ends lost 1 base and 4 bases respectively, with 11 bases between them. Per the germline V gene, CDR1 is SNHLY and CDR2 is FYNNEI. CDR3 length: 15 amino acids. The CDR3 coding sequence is TGTGCCAGCAGTGAAGACCGCGGAGTGAATCAGCCCCAGCATTTT. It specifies CASSEDRGVNQPQHF.

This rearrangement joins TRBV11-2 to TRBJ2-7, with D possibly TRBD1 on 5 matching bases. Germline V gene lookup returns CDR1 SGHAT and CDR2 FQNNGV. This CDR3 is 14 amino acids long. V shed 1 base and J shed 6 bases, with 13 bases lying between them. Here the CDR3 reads CASSLGGRVGEQYF. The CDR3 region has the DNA TGTGCCAGCAGCTTAGGGGGCAGGGTAGGCGAGCAGTACTTC.

The CDR3 DNA reads TGTGCCATCAGCGTGGGACAGGGGGCCTACGAGCAGTACTTC. Translated, it gives CAISVGQGAYEQYF. V is TRBV10-3 and J is TRBJ2-7; TRBD1 agrees at 11 bases. With 6 bases clipped from V and 2 bases from J, the junction kept 3 bases outside the gene matches. CDR3 length: 14 residues. Germline V gene lookup returns CDR1 ENHRY and CDR2 SYGVKD.

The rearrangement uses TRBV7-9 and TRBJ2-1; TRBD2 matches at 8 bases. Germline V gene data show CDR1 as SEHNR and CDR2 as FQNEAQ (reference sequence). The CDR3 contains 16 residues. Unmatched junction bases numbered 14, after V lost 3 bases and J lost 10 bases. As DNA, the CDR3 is TGTGCCAGCAGCTTCGTCCCGGGACTAGTTTCTAACGAGCAGTTCTTC. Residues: CASSFVPGLVSNEQFF.

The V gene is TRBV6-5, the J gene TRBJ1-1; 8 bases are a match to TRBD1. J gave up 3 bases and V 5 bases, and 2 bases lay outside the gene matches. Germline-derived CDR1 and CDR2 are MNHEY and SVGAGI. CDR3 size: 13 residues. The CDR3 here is CASSRQGYTEAFF. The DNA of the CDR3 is TGTGCCAGCAGTCGACAGGGGTACACTGAAGCTTTCTTT.

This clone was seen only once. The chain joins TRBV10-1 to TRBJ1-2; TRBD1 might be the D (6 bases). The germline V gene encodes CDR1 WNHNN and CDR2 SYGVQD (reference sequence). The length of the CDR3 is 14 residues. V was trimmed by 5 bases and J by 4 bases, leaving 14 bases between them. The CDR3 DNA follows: TGCGCCAGCAGTCAGACAGGAGCTAGCTATGGCTACACCTTC. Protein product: CASSQTGASYGYTF.

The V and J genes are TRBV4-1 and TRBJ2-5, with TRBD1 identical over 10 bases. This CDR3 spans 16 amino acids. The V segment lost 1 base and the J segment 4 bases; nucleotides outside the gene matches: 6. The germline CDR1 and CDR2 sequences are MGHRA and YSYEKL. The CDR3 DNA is TGCGCCAGCAGCCAAGCCTTGACAGGGGGCGGAGAGACCCAGTACTTC. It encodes CASSQALTGGGETQYF.

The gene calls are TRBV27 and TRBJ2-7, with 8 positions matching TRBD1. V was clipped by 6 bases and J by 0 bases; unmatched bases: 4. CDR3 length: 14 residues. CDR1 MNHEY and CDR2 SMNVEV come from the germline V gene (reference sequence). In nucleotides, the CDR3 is TGTGCCAGCAGCGATGGACAGGGCTCCTACGAGCAGTACTTC. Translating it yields CASSDGQGSYEQYF.

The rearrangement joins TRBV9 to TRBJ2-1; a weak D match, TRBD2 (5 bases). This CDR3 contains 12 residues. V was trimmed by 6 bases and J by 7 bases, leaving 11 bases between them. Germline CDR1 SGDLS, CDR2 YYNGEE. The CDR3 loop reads CASNLLGNEQFF. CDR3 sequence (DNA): TGTGCCAGCAACCTACTAGGGAATGAGCAGTTCTTC.

The CDR3 protein is CASSTTSGFYEQYF. The CDR3 DNA reads TGTGCCAGTAGTACGACTAGCGGGTTCTACGAGCAGTACTTC. The chain couples TRBV19 to TRBJ2-7; 10 positions match TRBD2. The CDR3 length is 14 residues. The J segment lost 3 bases and the V segment lost 4 bases, leaving 3 bases of the junction unmatched. The germline V gene encodes CDR1 LNHDA and CDR2 SQIVND (reference sequence).

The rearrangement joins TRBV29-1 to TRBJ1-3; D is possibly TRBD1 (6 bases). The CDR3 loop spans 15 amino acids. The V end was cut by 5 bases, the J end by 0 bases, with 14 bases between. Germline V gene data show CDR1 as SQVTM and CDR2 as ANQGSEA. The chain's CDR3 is CSVKLTGSSGNTIYF. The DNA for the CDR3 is TGCAGCGTTAAATTAACAGGGAGCTCTGGAAACACCATATATTTT.

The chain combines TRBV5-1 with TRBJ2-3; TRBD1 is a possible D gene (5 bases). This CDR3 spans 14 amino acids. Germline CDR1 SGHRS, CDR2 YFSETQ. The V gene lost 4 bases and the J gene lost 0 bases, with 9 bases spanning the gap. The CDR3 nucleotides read TGCGCCAGCAGCGAAGGACACAGCACAGATACGCAGTATTTT. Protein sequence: CASSEGHSTDTQYF. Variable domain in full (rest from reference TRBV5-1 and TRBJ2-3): KAGVTQTPRYLIKTRGQQVTLSCSPISGHRSVSWYQQTPGQGLQFLFEYFSETQRNKGNFPGRFSGRQFSNSRSEMNVSTLELGDSALYLCASSEGHSTDTQYFGPGTRLTVL.

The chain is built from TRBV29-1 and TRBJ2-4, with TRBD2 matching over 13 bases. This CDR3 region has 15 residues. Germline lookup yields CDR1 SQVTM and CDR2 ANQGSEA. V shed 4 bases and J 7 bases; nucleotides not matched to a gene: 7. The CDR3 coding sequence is TGCAGCGTTGGGACTAGCGGGAGCACTTATAACATTCAGTACTTC. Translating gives CSVGTSGSTYNIQYF.

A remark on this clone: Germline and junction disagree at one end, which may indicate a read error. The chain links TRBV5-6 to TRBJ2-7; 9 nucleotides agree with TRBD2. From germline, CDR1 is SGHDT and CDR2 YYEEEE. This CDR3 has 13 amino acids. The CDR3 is CASSLAGGASGDF. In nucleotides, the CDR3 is TGTGCCAGCAGCCTGGCGGGGGGGGCGTCGGGAGACTTC.